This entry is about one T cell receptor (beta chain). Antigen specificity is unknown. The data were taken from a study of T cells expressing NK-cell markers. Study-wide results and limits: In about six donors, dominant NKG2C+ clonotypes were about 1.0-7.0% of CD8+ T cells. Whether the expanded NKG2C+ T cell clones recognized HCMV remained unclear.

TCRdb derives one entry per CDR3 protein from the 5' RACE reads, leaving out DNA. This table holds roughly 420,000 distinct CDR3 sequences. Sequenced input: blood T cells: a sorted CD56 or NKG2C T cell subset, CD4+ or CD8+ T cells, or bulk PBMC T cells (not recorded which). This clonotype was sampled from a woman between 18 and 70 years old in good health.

This CDR3 reads CASSQGRAGTDTQYF. The chain has TRBV4-2 and TRBJ2-3. This CDR3 spans 15 amino acids. Germline V CDR1 and CDR2: LGHNA, YNFKEQ.